This record looks at one T cell receptor beta chain sequence and its context. This sample was included in a study of immune characterization of retroperitoneal liposarcoma. The CDR3 has 21 amino acids. The germline gives CDR1 MNHEY, CDR2 SVGAGI. TCRdb re-called the PCR reads through MiXCR, storing one row per CDR3 protein. This table holds around 10,000 distinct CDR3 sequences, around 28% found once. Sequenced sample: tumor tissue. This clonotype was obtained from a female donor with retroperitoneal liposarcoma. The chain is built from TRBV6-5 and TRBJ2-1, with unresolved D. The J call is uncertain, as TRBJ2-7 better fits the DNA end. CDR3 residues: CASSYFGVREGRLSSYNEQYF. The CDR3 nucleotides are TGTGCCAGCAGTTATTTCGGCGTCAGAGAAGGACGTCTCAGCTCCTACAATGAGCAGTACTTC.